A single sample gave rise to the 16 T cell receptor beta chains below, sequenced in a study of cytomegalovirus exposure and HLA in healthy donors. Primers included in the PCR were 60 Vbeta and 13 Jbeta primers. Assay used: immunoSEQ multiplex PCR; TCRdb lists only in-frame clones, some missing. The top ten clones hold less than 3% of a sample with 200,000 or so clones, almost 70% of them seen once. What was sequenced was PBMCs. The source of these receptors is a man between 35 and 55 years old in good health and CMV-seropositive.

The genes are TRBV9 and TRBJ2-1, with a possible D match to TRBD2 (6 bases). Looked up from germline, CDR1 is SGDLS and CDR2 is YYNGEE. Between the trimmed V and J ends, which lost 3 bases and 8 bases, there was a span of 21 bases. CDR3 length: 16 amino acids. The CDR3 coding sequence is TGTGCCAGCAGCGCGGGAGTTCTCTCTACAGGTGATGAGCAGTTCTTC. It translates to CASSAGVLSTGDEQFF.

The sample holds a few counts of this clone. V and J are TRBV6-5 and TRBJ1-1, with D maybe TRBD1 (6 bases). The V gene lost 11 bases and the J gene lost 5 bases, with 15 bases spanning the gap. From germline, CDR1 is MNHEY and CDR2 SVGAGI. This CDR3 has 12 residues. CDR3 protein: CAGSGQFTEAFF. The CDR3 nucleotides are TGTGCCGGATCCGGACAGTTTACTGAAGCTTTCTTT.

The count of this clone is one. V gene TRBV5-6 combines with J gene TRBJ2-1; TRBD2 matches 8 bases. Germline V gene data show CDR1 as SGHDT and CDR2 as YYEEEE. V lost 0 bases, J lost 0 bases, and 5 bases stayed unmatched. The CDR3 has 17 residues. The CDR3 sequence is CASSLEERGSSYNEQFF. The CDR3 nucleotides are TGTGCCAGCAGCTTGGAGGAGCGGGGGAGCTCCTACAATGAGCAGTTCTTC.

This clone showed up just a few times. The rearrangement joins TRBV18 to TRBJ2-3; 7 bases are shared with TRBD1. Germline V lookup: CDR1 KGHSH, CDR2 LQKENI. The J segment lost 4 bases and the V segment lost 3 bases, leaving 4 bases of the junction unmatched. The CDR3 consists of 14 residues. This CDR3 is CASSPTGYADTQYF. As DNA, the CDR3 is TGTGCCAGCTCACCGACAGGGTACGCAGATACGCAGTATTTT.

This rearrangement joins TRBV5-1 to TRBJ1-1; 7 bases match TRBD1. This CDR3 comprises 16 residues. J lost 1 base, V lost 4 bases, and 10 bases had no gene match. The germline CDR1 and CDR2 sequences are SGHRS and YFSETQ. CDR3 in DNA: TGCGCCAGCAGCGATTTTAACAGGGGAGGGAACACTGAAGCTTTCTTT. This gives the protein CASSDFNRGGNTEAFF.

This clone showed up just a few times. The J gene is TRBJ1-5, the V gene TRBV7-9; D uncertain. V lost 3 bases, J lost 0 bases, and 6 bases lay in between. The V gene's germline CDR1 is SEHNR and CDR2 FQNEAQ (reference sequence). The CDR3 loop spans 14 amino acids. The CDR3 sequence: CASSFGSSNQPQHF. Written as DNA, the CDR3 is TGTGCCAGCAGCTTTGGGAGTAGCAATCAGCCCCAGCATTTT.

Written as DNA, the CDR3 is TGTGCCAGCAGCTTAGCGCAGGCTGAAGCTTTCTTT. This encodes CASSLAQAEAFF. The V gene is TRBV7-9, the J gene TRBJ1-1, with D unresolved. Per the germline V gene, CDR1 is SEHNR and CDR2 is FQNEAQ (reference sequence). The V end was cut by 0 bases, the J end by 6 bases, with 5 bases between. The CDR3 spans 12 residues.

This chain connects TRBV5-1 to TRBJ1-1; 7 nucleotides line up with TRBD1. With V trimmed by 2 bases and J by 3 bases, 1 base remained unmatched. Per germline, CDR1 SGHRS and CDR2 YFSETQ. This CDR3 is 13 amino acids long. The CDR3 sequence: CASSFQGDTEAFF. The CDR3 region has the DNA TGCGCCAGCAGCTTCCAGGGGGACACTGAAGCTTTCTTT.

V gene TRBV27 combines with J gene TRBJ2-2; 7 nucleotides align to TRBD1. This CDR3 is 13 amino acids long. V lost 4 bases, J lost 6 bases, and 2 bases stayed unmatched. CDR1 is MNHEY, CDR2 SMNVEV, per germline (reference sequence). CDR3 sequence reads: CASSYRGPGELFF. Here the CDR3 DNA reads TGTGCCAGCAGTTATAGGGGGCCCGGGGAGCTGTTTTTT.

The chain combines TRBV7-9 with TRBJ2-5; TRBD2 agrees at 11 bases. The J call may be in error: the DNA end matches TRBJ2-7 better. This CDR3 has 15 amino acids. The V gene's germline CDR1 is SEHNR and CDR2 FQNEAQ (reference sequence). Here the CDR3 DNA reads TGTGCCAGCAGCCGACTAGCGGGGAGCTCCTACGAGCAGTACTTC. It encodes CASSRLAGSSYEQYF.

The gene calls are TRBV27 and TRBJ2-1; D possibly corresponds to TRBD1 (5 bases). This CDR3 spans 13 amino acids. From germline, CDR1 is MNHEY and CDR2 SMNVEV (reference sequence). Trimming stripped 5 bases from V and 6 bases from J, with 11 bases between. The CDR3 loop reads CASSPLGRNEQFF. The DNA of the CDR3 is TGTGCCAGCAGTCCGTTGGGGCGCAATGAGCAGTTCTTC.

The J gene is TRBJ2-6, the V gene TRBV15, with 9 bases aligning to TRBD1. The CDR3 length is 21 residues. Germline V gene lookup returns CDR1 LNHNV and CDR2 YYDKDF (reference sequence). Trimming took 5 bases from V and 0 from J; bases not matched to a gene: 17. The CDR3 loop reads CATSQKSRGQGTISGANVLTF. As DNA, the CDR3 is TGTGCCACCAGCCAAAAGAGCCGCGGACAGGGGACTATCTCTGGGGCCAACGTCCTGACTTTC.

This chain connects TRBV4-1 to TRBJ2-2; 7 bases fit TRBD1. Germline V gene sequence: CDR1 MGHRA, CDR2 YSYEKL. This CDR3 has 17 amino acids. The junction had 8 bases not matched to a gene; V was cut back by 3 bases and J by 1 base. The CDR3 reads CASSHPKGAGNTGELFF. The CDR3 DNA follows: TGCGCCAGCAGCCACCCAAAGGGGGCGGGGAACACCGGGGAGCTGTTTTTT.

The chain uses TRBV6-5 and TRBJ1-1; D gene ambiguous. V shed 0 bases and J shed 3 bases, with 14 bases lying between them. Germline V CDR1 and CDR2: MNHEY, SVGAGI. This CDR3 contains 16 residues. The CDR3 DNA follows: TGTGCCAGCAGTTACTCGATCCTACCTATGGACACTGAAGCTTTCTTT. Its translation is CASSYSILPMDTEAFF.

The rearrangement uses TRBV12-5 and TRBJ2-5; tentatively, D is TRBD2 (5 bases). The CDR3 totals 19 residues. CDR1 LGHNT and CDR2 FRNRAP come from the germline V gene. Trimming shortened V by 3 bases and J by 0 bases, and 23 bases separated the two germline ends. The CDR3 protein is CASGFITGRVIPDQETQYF. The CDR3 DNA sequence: TGTGCTAGTGGTTTTATTACGGGGAGAGTGATCCCGGACCAAGAGACCCAGTACTTC.

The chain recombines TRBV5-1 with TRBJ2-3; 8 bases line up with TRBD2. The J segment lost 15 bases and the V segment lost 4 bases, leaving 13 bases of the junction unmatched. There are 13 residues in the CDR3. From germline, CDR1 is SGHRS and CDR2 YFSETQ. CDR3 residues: CASSDTGTSNKYF. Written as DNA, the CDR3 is TGCGCCAGCAGCGATACCGGGACTAGTAATAAATATTTT.